The 9 T cell receptor beta chains listed next were all sequenced from one sample in a study of Graves' ophthalmopathy and Graves' hyperthyroidism. Amplified TCR beta CDR3 regions were obtained using RNA transcripts as template. HTBI-primed first-round RT-PCR preceded second-round multiplex PCR. MiXCR was run by TCRdb on the multiplex PCR reads, yielding one entry per CDR3 protein. The table lists hundreds of thousands of distinct CDR3 sequences, around a fifth of them singletons. The sample was peripheral blood. These receptors all come from a woman aged 18-29 years with stable Graves' hyperthyroidism.

At least ten counts were recorded for this clonotype. This chain uses TRBV5-1 with TRBJ2-2, with D possibly being TRBD2 (6 bases). Trimming removed 4 bases from V and 1 base from J, with 17 bases in between. CDR1 is SGHRS, CDR2 YFSETQ, per germline. The CDR3 spans 17 residues. The CDR3 loop is CASSLSSGTGNTGELFF. DNA of the CDR3: TGCGCCAGCAGCCTATCTTCCGGGACTGGGAACACCGGGGAGCTGTTTTTT.

This clonotype was observed at least ten times. The chain combines TRBV12-3 or TRBV12-4 with TRBJ1-1; 9 positions agree with TRBD1. Trimming removed 5 bases from V and 0 bases from J; junction bases left unmatched: 7. The CDR3 consists of 16 residues. The chain's CDR3 is CASSPGQGSMNTEAFF. The CDR3 nucleotides read TGTGCCAGCAGTCCAGGACAGGGGAGCATGAACACTGAAGCTTTCTTT.

This clonotype was observed at least ten times. The gene calls are TRBV12-3 or TRBV12-4 and TRBJ1-5; 10 nucleotides line up with TRBD1. The CDR3 has 15 amino acids. V trimming: 5 bases; J trimming: 5 bases; junction bases outside the gene matches: 6. The CDR3 bases are TGTGCCAGCAGTCATAGGGACAGGGGACATCAGCCCCAGCATTTT. Translation: CASSHRDRGHQPQHF.

There are many counts of this clonotype. This chain joins TRBV25-1 and TRBJ1-3; tentatively, D is TRBD1 (6 bases). Looked up from germline, CDR1 is MGHDK and CDR2 is SYGVNS. V dropped 0 bases and J dropped 0 bases, with 18 bases sitting between them. The CDR3 loop spans 19 amino acids. The CDR3 DNA sequence: TGTGCCAGCAGTGAATACGTTAGTACAGGGACCAGCTCTGGAAACACCATATATTTT. It is translated as CASSEYVSTGTSSGNTIYF.

This clonotype was detected only once. The rearrangement joins TRBV2 to TRBJ1-1; no reliable D call. The V and J ends lost 7 bases and 1 base respectively, with 7 bases between them. Germline CDR1 is SNHLY and CDR2 is FYNNEI. The CDR3 is 12 amino acids. In DNA form, the CDR3 reads TGTGCCAGCAAGTGGGGGAACACTGAAGCTTTCTTT. Encoded protein: CASKWGNTEAFF. The complete variable domain, with remaining parts taken from reference TRBV2 and TRBJ1-1, reads EPEVTQTPSHQVTQMGQEVILRCVPISNHLYFYWYRQILGQKVEFLVSFYNNEISEKSEIFDDQFSVERPDGSNFTLKIRSTKLEDSAMYFCASKWGNTEAFFGQGTRLTVV.

This clonotype was detected many times. J is TRBJ1-1 and V is TRBV29-1; D not certain. Germline V gene sequence: CDR1 SQVTM, CDR2 ANQGSEA. V gave up 7 bases and J gave up 2 bases, with 11 bases separating them. The CDR3 runs to 12 residues. CDR3 region: CSGSRVNTEAFF. In DNA, the CDR3 is TGCAGCGGGTCAAGGGTAAACACTGAAGCTTTCTTT.

This clonotype was counted ten times or more. The J gene is TRBJ2-7, the V gene TRBV28; TRBD2 matches at 13 bases. CDR3 size: 15 residues. Germline loops: CDR1 MDHEN, CDR2 SYDVKM. The V gene end was trimmed by 5 bases and the J gene end by 4 bases; junction bases not matched to a gene: 5. The CDR3, as DNA: TGTGCCAGCAGTACTAGCGGGAGGGCCCCTTACGAGCAGTACTTC. Its translation: CASSTSGRAPYEQYF.

Regarding this clonotype: The junction and the germline gene differ at one end; a read error may be behind it. V is TRBV6-2 or TRBV6-3 and J is TRBJ2-7; 13 bases are shared with TRBD2. The V gene's germline CDR1 is MNHEY and CDR2 SVGEGT. The CDR3 is 15 residues long. DNA of the CDR3: TGTGCCAGCAGCGAGGGACTAGCGGGGACCTACGAGCAGCACTTC. Its translation: CASSEGLAGTYEQHF.

This clonotype was detected ten times or more. The chain is built from TRBV10-3 and TRBJ2-7; TRBD1 or TRBD2 may be the D gene (5 bases each). The CDR3 loop spans 14 amino acids. Germline V gives CDR1 ENHRY, CDR2 SYGVKD. V lost 0 bases to trimming and J lost 6 bases, with 12 bases between them. CDR3 sequence: CAISESSGRREQYF. Written as DNA, the CDR3 is TGTGCCATCAGTGAGTCGTCGGGGCGTCGCGAGCAGTACTTC.